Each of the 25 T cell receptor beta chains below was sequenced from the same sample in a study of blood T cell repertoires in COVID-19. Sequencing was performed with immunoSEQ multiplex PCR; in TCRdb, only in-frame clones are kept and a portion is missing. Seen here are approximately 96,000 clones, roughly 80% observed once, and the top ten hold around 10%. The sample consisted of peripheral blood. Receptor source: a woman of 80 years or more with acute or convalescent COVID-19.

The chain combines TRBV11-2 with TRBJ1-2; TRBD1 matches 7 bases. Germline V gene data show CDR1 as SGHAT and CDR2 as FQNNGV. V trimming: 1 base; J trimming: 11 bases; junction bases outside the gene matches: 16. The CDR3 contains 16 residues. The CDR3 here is CASSLGRDRAEMGYTF. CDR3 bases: TGTGCCAGCAGCTTAGGGCGAGACAGGGCCGAGATGGGGTACACCTTC. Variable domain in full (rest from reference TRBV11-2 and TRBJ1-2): EAGVAQSPRYKIIEKRQSVAFWCNPISGHATLYWYQQILGQGPKLLIQFQNNGVVDDSQLPKDRFSAERLKGVDSTLKIQPAKLEDSAVYLCASSLGRDRAEMGYTFGSGTRLTVV.

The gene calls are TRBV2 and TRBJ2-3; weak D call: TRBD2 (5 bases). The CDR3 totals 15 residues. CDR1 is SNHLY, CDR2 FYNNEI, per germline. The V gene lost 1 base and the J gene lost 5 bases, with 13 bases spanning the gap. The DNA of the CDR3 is TGTGCCAGCAGTGAAGAGAGGGCGGGCGGAGATACGCAGTATTTT. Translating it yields CASSEERAGGDTQYF.

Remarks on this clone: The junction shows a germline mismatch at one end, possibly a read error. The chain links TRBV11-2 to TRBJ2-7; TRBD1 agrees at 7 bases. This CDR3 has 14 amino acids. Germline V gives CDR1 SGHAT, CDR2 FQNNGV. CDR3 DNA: TGTGCCAGCACCTTACAGGGACAGATATACGAGCAGTACTTC. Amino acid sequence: CASTLQGQIYEQYF.

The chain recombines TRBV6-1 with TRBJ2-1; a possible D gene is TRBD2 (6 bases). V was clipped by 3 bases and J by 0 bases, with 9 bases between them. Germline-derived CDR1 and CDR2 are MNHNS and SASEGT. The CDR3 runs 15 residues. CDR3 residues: CASSDGGSSYNEQFF. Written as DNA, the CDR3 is TGTGCCAGCAGTGATGGGGGGAGCTCCTACAATGAGCAGTTCTTC.

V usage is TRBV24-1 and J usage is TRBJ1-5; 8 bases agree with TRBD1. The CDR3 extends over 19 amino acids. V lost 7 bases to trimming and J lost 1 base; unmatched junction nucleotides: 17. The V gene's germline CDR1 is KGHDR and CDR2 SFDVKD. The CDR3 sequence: CATSPSPGQEDISNQPQHF. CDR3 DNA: TGTGCCACCAGCCCCTCTCCGGGACAGGAGGACATAAGCAATCAGCCCCAGCATTTT.

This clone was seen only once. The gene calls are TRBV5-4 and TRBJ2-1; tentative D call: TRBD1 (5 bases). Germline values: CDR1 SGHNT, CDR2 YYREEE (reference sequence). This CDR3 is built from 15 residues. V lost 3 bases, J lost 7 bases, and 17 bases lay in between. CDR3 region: CASSSPGNLRNEQFF. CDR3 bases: TGTGCCAGCAGCTCCCCAGGGAACCTTCGGAATGAGCAGTTCTTC.

The chain's CDR3 is CASSPQGLGYGYTF. The DNA for the CDR3 is TGTGCCAGCAGTCCCCAGGGTTTGGGCTATGGCTACACCTTC. The J gene is TRBJ1-2, the V gene TRBV5-6; tentatively, D is TRBD1 (5 bases). Trimming removed 5 bases from V and 4 bases from J, with 15 bases in between. This CDR3 comprises 14 residues. Germline values: CDR1 SGHDT, CDR2 YYEEEE.

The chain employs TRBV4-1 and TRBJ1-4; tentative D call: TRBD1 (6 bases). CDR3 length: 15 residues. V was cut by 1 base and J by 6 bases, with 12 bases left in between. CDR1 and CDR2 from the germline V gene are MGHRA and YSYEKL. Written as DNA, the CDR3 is TGCGCCAGCAGCCAAGCCGGGACAATCTATGAAAAACTGTTTTTT. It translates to CASSQAGTIYEKLFF.

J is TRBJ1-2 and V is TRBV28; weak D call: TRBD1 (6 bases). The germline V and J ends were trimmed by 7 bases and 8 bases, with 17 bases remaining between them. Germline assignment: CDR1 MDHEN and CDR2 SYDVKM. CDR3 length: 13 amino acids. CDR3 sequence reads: CASTETRGGGYTF. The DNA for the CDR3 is TGTGCCAGCACCGAGACCAGGGGTGGCGGCTACACCTTC.

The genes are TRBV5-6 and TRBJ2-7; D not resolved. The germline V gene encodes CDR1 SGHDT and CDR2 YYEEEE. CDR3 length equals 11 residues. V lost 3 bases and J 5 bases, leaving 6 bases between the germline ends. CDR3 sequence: CASSSRNEQYV. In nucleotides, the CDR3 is TGTGCCAGCAGCTCTAGGAACGAGCAGTACGTC.

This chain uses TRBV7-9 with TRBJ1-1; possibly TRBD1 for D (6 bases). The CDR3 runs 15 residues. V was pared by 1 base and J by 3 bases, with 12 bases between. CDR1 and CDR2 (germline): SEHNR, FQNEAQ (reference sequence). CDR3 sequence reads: CASSLVTGWDTEAFF. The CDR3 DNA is TGTGCCAGCAGCTTAGTGACAGGTTGGGACACTGAAGCTTTCTTT.

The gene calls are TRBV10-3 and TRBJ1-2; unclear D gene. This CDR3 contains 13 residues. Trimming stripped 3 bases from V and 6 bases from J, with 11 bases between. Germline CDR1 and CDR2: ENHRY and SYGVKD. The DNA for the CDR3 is TGTGCCATCAGTGAAATTGCGTCTGATGGCTACACCTTC. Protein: CAISEIASDGYTF.

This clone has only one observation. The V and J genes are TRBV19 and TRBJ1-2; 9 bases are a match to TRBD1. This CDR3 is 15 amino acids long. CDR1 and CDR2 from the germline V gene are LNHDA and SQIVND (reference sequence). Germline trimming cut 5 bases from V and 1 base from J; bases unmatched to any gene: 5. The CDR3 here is CASSPGTGLNYGYTF. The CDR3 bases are TGTGCCAGTAGTCCCGGGACAGGGCTTAACTATGGCTACACCTTC.

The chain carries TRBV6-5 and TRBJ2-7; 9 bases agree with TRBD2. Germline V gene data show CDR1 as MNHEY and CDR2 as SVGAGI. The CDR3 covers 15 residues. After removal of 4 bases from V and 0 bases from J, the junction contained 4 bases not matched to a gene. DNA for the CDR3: TGTGCCAGCAGTTCCCTAGCGGGGAGCTCCTACGAGCAGTACTTC. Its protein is CASSSLAGSSYEQYF.

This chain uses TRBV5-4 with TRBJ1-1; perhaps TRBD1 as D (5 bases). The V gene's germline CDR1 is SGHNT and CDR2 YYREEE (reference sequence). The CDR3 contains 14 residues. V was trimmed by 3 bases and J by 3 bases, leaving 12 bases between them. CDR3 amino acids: CASSSRDRHTEAFF. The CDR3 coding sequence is TGTGCCAGCAGCTCACGCGACAGACACACTGAAGCTTTCTTT. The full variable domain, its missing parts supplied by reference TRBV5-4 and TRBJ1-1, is ETGVTQSPTHLIKTRGQQVTLRCSSQSGHNTVSWYQQALGQGPQFIFQYYREEENGRGNFPPRFSGLQFPNYSSELNVNALELDDSALYLCASSSRDRHTEAFFGQGTRLTVV.

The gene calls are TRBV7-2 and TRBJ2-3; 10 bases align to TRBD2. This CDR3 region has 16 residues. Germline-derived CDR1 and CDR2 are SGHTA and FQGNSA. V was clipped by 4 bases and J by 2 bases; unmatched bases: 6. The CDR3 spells CASSSLAGTYTDTQYF. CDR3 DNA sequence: TGTGCCAGCAGCTCACTAGCGGGGACCTACACAGATACGCAGTATTTT.

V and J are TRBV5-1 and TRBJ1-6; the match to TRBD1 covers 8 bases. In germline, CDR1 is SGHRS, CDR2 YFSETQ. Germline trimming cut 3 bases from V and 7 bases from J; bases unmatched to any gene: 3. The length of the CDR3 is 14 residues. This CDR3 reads CASSWGQENSPLHF. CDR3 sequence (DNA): TGCGCCAGCAGCTGGGGACAGGAAAATTCACCCCTCCACTTT.

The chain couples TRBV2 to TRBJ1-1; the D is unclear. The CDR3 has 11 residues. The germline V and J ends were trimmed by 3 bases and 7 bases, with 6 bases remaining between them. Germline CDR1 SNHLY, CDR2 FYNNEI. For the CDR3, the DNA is TGTGCCAGCAGTGAGTTGCGTGAAGCTTTCTTT. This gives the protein CASSELREAFF.

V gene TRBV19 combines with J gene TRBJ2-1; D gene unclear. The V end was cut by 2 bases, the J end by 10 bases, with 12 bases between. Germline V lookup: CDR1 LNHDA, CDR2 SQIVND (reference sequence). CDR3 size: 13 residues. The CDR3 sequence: CASSIQSTTEQFF. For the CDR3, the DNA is TGTGCCAGTAGTATACAGTCAACTACCGAGCAGTTCTTC.

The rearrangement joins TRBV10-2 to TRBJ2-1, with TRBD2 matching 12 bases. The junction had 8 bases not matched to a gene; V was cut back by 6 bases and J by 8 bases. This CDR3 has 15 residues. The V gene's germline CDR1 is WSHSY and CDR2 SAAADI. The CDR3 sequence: CASRASGGASDEQFF. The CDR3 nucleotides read TGCGCCAGCAGAGCTAGCGGGGGGGCCTCAGATGAGCAGTTCTTC.

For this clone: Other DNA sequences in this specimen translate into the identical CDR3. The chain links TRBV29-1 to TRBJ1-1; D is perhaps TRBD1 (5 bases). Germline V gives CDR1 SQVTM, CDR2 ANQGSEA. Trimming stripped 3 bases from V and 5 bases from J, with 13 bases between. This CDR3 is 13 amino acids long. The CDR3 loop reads CSVDRGARTEAFF. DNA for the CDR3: TGCAGCGTTGATAGGGGTGCGAGGACTGAAGCTTTCTTT.

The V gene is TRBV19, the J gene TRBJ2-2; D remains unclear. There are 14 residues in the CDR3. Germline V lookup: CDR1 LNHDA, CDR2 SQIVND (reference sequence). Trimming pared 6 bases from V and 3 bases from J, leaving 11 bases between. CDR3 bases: TGTGCCAGTAGAAATGACAAGTACACCGGGGAGCTGTTTTTT. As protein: CASRNDKYTGELFF.

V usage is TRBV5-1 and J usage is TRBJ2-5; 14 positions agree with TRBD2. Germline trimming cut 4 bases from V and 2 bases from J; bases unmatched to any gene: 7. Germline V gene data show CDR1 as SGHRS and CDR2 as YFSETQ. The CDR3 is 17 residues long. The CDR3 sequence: CASSPGLAGANQETQYF. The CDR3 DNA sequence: TGCGCCAGCAGCCCGGGACTAGCGGGGGCCAATCAAGAGACCCAGTACTTC.

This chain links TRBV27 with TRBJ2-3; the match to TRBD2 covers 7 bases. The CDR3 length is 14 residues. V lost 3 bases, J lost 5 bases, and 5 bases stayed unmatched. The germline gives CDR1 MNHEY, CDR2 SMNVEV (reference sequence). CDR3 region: CASSFGGRGDTQYF. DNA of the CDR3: TGTGCCAGCAGTTTCGGGGGGAGGGGAGATACGCAGTATTTT.

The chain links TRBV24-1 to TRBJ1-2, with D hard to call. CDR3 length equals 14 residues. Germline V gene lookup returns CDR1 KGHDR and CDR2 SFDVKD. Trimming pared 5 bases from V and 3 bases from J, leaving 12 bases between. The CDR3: CATSGNTVDYGYTF. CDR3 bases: TGTGCCACCAGTGGGAATACAGTCGACTATGGCTACACCTTC.